This TCR beta chain was found in a study of shared clonotypes between healthy human individuals. Sequencing used immunoSEQ multiplex PCR; TCRdb keeps in-frame clones, though not all of them. The table lists approximately 2.1 million clones, approximately 93% of them singletons, with 0.3% to 0.4% in the top ten. V was clipped by 3 bases and J by 3 bases; unmatched bases: 6. Germline V gene data show CDR1 as SQVTM and CDR2 as ANQGSEA. The CDR3 has 14 residues. Sequenced material: naive CD4+ T cells from PBMCs. Subset in this sample: CD45RA+ positively selected. The chain recombines TRBV29-1 with TRBJ1-2; 8 nucleotides match TRBD1. This receptor was obtained from a man younger than 35 in good health. Some clones in this sample may be carry-over from other donors' samples. The CDR3, as DNA: TGCAGCGTTGATATAGGACAGGGTGACTATGGCTACACCTTC. Its translation: CSVDIGQGDYGYTF.